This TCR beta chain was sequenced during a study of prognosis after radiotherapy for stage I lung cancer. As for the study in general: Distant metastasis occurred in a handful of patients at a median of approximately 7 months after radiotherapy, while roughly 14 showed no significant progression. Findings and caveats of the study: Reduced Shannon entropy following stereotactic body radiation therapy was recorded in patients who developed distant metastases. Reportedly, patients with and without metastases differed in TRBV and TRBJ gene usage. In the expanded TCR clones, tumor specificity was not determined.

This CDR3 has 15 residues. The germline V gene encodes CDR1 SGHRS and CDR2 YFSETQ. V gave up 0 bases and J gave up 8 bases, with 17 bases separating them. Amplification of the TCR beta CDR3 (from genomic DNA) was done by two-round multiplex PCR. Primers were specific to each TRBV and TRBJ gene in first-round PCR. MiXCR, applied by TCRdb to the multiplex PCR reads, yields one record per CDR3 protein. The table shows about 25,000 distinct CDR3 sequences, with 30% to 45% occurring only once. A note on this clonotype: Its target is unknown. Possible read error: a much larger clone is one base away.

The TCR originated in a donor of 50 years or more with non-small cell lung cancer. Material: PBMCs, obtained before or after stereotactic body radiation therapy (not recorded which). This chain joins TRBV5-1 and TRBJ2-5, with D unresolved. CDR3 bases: TGCGCCAGCAGCTTGGCCGGAAGTAATGGCGATACCCAGTACTTC. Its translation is CASSLAGSNGDTQYF. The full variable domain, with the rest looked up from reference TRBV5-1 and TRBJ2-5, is KAGVTQTPRYLIKTRGQQVTLSCSPISGHRSVSWYQQTPGQGLQFLFEYFSETQRNKGNFPGRFSGRQFSNSRSEMNVSTLELGDSALYLCASSLAGSNGDTQYFGPGTRLLVL.